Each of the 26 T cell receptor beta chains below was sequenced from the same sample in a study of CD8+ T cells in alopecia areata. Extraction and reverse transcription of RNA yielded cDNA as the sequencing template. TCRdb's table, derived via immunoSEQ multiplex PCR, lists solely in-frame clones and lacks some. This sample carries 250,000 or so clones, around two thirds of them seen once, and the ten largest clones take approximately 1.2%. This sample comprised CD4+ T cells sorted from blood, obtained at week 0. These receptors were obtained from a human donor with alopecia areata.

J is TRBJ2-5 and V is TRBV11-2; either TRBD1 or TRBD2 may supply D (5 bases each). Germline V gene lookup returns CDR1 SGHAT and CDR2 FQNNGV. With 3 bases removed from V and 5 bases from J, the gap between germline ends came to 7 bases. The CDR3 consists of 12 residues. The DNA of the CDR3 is TGTGCCAGCAGCTTGGGGGTGGAGACCCAGTACTTC. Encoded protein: CASSLGVETQYF.

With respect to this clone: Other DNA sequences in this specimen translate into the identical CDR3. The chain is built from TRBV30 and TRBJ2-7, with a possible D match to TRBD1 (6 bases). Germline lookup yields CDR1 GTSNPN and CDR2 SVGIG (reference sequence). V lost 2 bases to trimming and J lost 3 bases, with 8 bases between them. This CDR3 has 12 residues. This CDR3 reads CAWSTGNYEQYF. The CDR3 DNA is TGTGCCTGGAGTACAGGGAACTACGAGCAGTACTTC.

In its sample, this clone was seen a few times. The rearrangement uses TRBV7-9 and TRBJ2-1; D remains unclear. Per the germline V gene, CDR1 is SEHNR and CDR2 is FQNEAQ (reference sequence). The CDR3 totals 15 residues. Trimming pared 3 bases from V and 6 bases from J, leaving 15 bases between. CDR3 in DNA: TGTGCCAGCAGCTTCGGAAGGGAAGGCGGCAATGAGCAGTTCTTC. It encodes CASSFGREGGNEQFF.

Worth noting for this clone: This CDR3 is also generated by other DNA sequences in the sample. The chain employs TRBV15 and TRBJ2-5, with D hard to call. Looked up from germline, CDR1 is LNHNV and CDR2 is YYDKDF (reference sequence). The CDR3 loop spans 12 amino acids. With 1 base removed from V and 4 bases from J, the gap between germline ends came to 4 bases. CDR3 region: CATSRGGETQYF. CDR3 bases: TGTGCCACCAGCAGAGGGGGAGAGACCCAGTACTTC.

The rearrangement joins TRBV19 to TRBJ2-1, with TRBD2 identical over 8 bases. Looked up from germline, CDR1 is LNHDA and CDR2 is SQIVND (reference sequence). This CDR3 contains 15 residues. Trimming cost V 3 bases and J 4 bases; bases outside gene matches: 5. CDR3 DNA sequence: TGTGCCAGTAGTATTACGGGGGGGCGTTACAATGAGCAGTTCTTC. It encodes CASSITGGRYNEQFF.

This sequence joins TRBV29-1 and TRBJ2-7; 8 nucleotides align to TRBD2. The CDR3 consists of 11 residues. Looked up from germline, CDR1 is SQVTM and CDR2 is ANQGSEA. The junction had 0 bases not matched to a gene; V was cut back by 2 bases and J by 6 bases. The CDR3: CSVERGGEQYF. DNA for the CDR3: TGCAGCGTTGAACGGGGGGGCGAGCAGTACTTC.

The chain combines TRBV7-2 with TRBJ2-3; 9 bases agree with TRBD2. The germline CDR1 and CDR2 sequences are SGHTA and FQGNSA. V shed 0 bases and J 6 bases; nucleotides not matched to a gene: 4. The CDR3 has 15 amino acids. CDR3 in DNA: TGTGCCAGCAGCTTAGCTAGCGGGGGCCCGGATACGCAGTATTTT. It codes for CASSLASGGPDTQYF.

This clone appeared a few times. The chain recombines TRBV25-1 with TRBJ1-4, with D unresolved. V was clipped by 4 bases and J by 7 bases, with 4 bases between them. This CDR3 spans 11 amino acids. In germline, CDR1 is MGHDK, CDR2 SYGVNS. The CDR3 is CASSVGEKLFF. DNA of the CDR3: TGTGCCAGCAGTGTAGGTGAAAAACTGTTTTTT.

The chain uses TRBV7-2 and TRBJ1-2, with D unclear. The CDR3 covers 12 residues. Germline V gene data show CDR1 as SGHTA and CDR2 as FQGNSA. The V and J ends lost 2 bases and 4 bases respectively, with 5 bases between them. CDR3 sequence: CASSLRSYGYTF. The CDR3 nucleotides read TGTGCCAGCAGCTTACGCAGCTATGGCTACACCTTC.

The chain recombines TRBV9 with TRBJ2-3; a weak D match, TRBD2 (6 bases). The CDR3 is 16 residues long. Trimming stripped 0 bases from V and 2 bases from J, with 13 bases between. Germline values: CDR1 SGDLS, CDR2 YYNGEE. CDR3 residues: CASSVAAGRHTDTQYF. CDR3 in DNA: TGTGCCAGCAGCGTAGCTGCGGGGAGACACACAGATACGCAGTATTTT.

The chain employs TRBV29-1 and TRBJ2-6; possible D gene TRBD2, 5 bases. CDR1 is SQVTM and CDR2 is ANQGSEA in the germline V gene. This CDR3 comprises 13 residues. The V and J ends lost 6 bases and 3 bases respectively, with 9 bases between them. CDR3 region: CSVGVLGANVLTF. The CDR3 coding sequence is TGCAGCGTCGGGGTCCTTGGGGCCAACGTCCTGACTTTC.

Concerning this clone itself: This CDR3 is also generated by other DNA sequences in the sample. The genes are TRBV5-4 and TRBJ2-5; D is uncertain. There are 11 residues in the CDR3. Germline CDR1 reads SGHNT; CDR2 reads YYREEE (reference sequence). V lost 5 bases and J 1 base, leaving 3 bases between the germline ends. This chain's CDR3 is CASSSQETQYF. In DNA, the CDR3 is TGTGCCAGCAGTTCCCAAGAGACCCAGTACTTC.

CDR3 amino acids: CAWSTRQALNGYTF. As DNA, the CDR3 is TGTGCCTGGAGTACGCGACAGGCCCTCAATGGCTACACCTTC. The rearrangement joins TRBV30 to TRBJ1-2; tentatively, D is TRBD1 (6 bases). In germline, CDR1 is GTSNPN, CDR2 SVGIG (reference sequence). This CDR3 spans 14 amino acids. V dropped 2 bases and J dropped 6 bases, with 16 bases sitting between them.

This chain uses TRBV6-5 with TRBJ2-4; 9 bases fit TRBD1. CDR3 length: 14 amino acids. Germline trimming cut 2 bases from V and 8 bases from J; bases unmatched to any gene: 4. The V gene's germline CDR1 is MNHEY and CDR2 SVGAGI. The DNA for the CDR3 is TGTGCCAGCAGTTACGGGGACAGGGATGACATTCAGTACTTC. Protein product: CASSYGDRDDIQYF.

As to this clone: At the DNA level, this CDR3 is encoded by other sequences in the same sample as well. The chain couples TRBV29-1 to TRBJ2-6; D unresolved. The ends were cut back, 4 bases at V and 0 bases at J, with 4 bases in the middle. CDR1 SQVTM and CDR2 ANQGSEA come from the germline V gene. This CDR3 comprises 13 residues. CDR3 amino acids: CSVGSSGANVLTF. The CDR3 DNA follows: TGCAGCGTTGGGAGCTCTGGGGCCAACGTCCTGACTTTC.

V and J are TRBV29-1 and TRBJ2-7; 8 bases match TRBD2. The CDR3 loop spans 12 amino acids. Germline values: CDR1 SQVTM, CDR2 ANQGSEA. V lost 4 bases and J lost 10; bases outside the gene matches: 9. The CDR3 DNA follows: TGCAGCGTTGGGGCCGGGAGGGCCGCACAGTACTTC. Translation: CSVGAGRAAQYF.

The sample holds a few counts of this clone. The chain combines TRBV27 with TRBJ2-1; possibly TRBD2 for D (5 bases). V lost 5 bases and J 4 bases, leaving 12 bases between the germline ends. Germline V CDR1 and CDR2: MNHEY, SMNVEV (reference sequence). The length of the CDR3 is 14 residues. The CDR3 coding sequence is TGTGCCAGCAGTCCCGTCGGGGTATACAATGAGCAGTTCTTC. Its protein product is CASSPVGVYNEQFF.

This CDR3 is CAWRANKNTEAFF. DNA for the CDR3: TGTGCCTGGAGAGCTAACAAGAACACTGAAGCTTTCTTT. The chain is built from TRBV30 and TRBJ1-1, with no clear D. Germline V CDR1 and CDR2: GTSNPN, SVGIG (reference sequence). The CDR3 sequence is 13 residues long. V was pared by 3 bases and J by 1 base, with 9 bases between.

As DNA, the CDR3 is TGTGCCTGGAGTAATCTGGCGGCTAATGAAAAACTGTTTTTT. It is translated as CAWSNLAANEKLFF. This chain connects TRBV30 to TRBJ1-4, with D uncertain. Looked up from germline, CDR1 is GTSNPN and CDR2 is SVGIG (reference sequence). This CDR3 contains 14 residues. The V gene lost 2 bases and the J gene lost 3 bases, with 10 bases spanning the gap.

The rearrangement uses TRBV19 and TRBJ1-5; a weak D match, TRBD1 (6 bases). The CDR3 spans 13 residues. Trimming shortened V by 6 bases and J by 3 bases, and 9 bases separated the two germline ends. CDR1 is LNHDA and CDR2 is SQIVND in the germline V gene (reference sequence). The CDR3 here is CASRGQFNQPQHF. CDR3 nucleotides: TGTGCCAGTAGGGGACAATTCAATCAGCCCCAGCATTTT.

In DNA, the CDR3 is TGTGCCAGCAGCTTAGCTAGGAACACTGAAGCTTTCTTT. This sequence encodes CASSLARNTEAFF. The V and J genes are TRBV7-2 and TRBJ1-1; unclear D gene. From germline, CDR1 is SGHTA and CDR2 FQGNSA. Trimming stripped 0 bases from V and 1 base from J, with 3 bases between. The CDR3 has 13 amino acids.

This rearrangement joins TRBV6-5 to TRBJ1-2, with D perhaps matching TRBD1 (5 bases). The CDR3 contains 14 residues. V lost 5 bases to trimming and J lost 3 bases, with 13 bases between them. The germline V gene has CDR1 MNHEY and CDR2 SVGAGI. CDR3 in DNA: TGTGCCAGCAGTCGAGGGGACGAGCACTATGGCTACACCTTC. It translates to CASSRGDEHYGYTF.

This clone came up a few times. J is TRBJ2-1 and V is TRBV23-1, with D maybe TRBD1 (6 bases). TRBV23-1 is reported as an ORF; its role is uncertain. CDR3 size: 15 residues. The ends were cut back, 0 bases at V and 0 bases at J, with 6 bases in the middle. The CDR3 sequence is CASSQSTGSYNEQFF. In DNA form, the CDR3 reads TGCGCCAGCAGTCAATCGACAGGCTCCTACAATGAGCAGTTCTTC.

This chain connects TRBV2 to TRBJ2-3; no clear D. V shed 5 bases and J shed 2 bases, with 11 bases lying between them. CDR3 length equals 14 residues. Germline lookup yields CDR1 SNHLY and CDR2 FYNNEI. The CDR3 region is CASSPDHTTDTQYF. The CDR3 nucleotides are TGTGCCAGCAGTCCGGACCACACCACAGATACGCAGTATTTT.

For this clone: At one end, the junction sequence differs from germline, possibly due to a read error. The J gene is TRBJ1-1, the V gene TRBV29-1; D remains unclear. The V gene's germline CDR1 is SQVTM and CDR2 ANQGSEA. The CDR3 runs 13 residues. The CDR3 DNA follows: TGCAGCGCTGAAGGCGATTTCGGCTTCCGTGCTTTCTTT. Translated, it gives CSAEGDFGFRAFF.

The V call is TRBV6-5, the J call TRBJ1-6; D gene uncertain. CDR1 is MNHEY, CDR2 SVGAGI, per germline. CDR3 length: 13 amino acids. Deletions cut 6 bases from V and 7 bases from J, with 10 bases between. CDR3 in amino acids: CASRPTVNSPLHF. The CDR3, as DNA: TGTGCCAGCAGACCGACGGTCAATTCACCCCTCCACTTT.